This T cell receptor (beta chain) comes out of a study of T cells in Graves' hyperthyroidism and ophthalmopathy. TCR beta CDR3 sequences were amplified from RNA transcripts. An initial round of RT-PCR targeting the TCR CDR3 relied on the HTBI primer set. TCRdb reprocessed the multiplex PCR reads via MiXCR and lists one record per CDR3 protein. Here the sample spans 650,000 to 850,000 distinct CDR3 sequences, around 20% being singletons. The CDR3 sequence is 17 residues long. Germline V gene lookup returns CDR1 LGHDT and CDR2 YNNKEL (reference sequence). The junction had 3 bases not matched to a gene; V was cut back by 2 bases and J by 1 base.

Material for sequencing was blood. The sequence was collected from a woman in her fifties or sixties with Graves' hyperthyroidism that later progressed to Graves' ophthalmopathy. V gene TRBV3-1 combines with J gene TRBJ2-2, with 11 bases matching TRBD2. The CDR3 spells CASSQPGLAENTGELFF. Here the CDR3 DNA reads TGTGCCAGCAGCCAACCGGGACTAGCGGAGAACACCGGGGAGCTGTTTTTT.